Given below is one T cell receptor (beta chain) in context. Time point denoted: baseline, week 1 (first vaccination visit). Noted treatment: pre-vaccination baseline after standard-of-care therapy. The sample belongs to a study of a mutant IDH1 vaccine in newly diagnosed glioma. V was pared by 3 bases and J by 1 base, with 11 bases between. CDR1 and CDR2 from the germline V gene are MNHNS and SASEGT. The CDR3 consists of 15 residues. Repertoires were generated with immunoSEQ multiplex PCR, while TCRdb's copy carries only in-frame clones and drops some. This sample carries about 68,000 clones, approximately 85% of them seen once, and the ten largest clones take more than 6.5%.

Sequenced here: PBMCs, sampled from a glioma patient treated with radiotherapy, temozolomide or both. This rearrangement joins TRBV6-1 to TRBJ2-3; unclear D gene. The clonotype comes from a man aged 50-59 years with glioma. Here the CDR3 DNA reads TGTGCCAGCAGTGACGTAGGGAAAGGCACAGATACGCAGTATTTT. Protein: CASSDVGKGTDTQYF.